This T cell receptor (beta chain) was retrieved from a study of blood T cell repertoires in COVID-19. Study summary: The cDNA or gDNA used as material had been derived from T cells, B-cell-depleted T cells, or PBMCs.

In the original workflow: Amplification of reference gene primers provided the estimated nucleated cell counts. Profiling relied on immunoSEQ multiplex PCR, and the TCRdb table lists in-frame clones only, not all of them. V, J and clone size reflect that table, while D and trimming were determined from the DNA. This sample yields roughly 66,000 clones, of which less than 85% are seen a single time; around 6.3% belongs to the top ten. The clonotype was recovered from a man between 60 and 75 years old with acute or convalescent COVID-19. Input material: peripheral blood.

The CDR3 loop is CASSRIGGPNTGELFF. The CDR3 region has the DNA TGTGCCAGCAGCCGAATCGGGGGGCCGAACACCGGGGAGCTGTTTTTT. The chain employs TRBV9 and TRBJ2-2; weak D call: TRBD2 (7 bases). This CDR3 has 16 amino acids. V dropped 4 bases and J dropped 0 bases, with 13 bases sitting between them. Germline lookup yields CDR1 SGDLS and CDR2 YYNGEE.